This TCR beta chain was sequenced for a study of blood T cell repertoires in COVID-19. In the original processing: Estimated nucleated cell counts came from reference gene primer amplification. Clones were sequenced by immunoSEQ multiplex PCR, and TCRdb holds only the in-frame ones, with some missing. The V and J calls and clone size come from that table; D and trimming were worked out from the DNA. This sample has 60,000 to 85,000 clones; roughly 79% occur once, and the top ten carry 6.3%. CDR1 and CDR2 (germline): SGDLS, YYNGEE. J was trimmed by 3 bases and V by 0 bases; bases with no gene match: 4. The CDR3 totals 16 residues.

Sequencing was performed on peripheral blood. The chain has TRBV9 and TRBJ2-3; the match to TRBD2 covers 10 bases. The TCR comes from a woman aged 60-75 years with acute or convalescent COVID-19. CDR3 region: CASSVGAGGLTDTQYF. The CDR3 DNA reads as TGTGCCAGCAGCGTAGGAGCGGGGGGGCTGACAGATACGCAGTATTTT.